The following is a T cell receptor beta chain sequence with its context. The sample belongs to a study of blood T cells in healthy people across ages. It was with a sample-barcoded 5' primer and a J-beta primer mix that a second PCR of about 6 to 11 cycles was run. A 12-random-nucleotide template-switch adaptor tagged each cDNA molecule. TCRdb processed the 5' RACE reads anew with MiXCR; each CDR3 protein has one entry. Counted here are 900,000 to 950,000 distinct CDR3 sequences, under 35% occurring once; the ten biggest clones make up roughly 10%. The J segment lost 3 bases and the V segment lost 5 bases, leaving 10 bases of the junction unmatched. The CDR3 totals 16 residues. CDR1 MNHEY and CDR2 SVGEGT come from the germline V gene. The data were also submitted as part of a second study, on T cells of mothers and their children. As that study records: For each mother, over 9 million TCR beta CDR3 reads were obtained, and for each child, about 3 million. Thymic selection shapes TCR recombination output similarly in related and unrelated pairs.

The genes are TRBV6-2 or TRBV6-3 and TRBJ2-3, with 8 positions matching TRBD1. The sample comprised blood. This clonotype was sampled from a woman in her thirties or forties in good health. The CDR3 loop is CASSLTGGRRTDTQYF. CDR3 coding DNA: TGTGCCAGCAGTCTCACAGGGGGAAGAAGGACAGATACGCAGTATTTT.